This T cell receptor (beta chain) was sequenced in a study of regulatory T cells in long-lasting Graves disease. For the study at large: Graves' patients, diagnosed recently, had received antithyroid drugs under 3 months.

This clonotype appeared many times. Its target is not known. CDR1 is SNHLY, CDR2 FYNNEI, per germline. The CDR3 runs 12 residues. V trimming: 8 bases; J trimming: 15 bases; junction bases outside the gene matches: 10. CDR3-region Arm-PCR and iRepertoire HTBI primers produced the TCR beta libraries. TCRdb re-analysed the multiplex PCR reads in MiXCR, keeping a single row per CDR3 protein. The sample lists under 700,000 distinct CDR3 sequences; roughly a sixth were seen once. As to time point: newly diagnosed GD, antithyroid drugs for less than 3 months. Scientists built the TCR library using RNA that was extracted from PBMCs. Whole-study results and caveats: Lower TCR diversity was seen in persistent Graves' patients than in newly diagnosed ones.

The data also belong to a second study, concerning T cells in Graves' hyperthyroidism and ophthalmopathy. From that report: Patients having uncontrolled infection, another autoimmune disease, pregnancy or lactation were not included.

This TCR was sampled from a woman aged 35-60 years with Graves disease. The V and J genes are TRBV2 and TRBJ2-1, with 10 bases matching TRBD1. The material was peripheral blood mononuclear cells (PBMCs), obtained at new diagnosis, from a patient treated with antithyroid drugs. CDR3 residues: CASEDRGKVRFF. The CDR3 DNA sequence: TGTGCCAGCGAGGACAGGGGGAAAGTCAGGTTCTTC.